The present T cell receptor beta chain was sequenced within a study of technical replicates of blood from a handful of donors (dated by TCRdb to 2016 to 2017). Trimming removed 4 bases from V and 1 base from J, leaving 13 bases between the germline ends. The CDR3 goes from the cysteine to the phenylalanine over 15 residues. CDR3 DNA only is kept here, 45 bases in frame from base 1. The germline V gene specifies MGHDK as CDR1 and SYGVNS as CDR2. Concerning this clone itself: What this receptor recognizes is not known. No much larger clone exists at a distance of one base, and base qualities are not known.

Receptor amplification or capture employed the immunoSEQ multiplex PCR assay. The table was pulled from immuneACCESS by TCRdb, which kept in-frame rearrangements only. Such tables lose some clones; where checked, under half of the loss comes from unresolved V genes, and the rest has no known cause. The sample table contains approximately 53,000 clones; only one count was recorded for about 96% of them. The leading ten clones occupy roughly 0.36% of the sample. The chain employs TRBV25-1 and TRBJ1-1; TRBD1 is a possible D gene, resting on 5 matching bases. The sequencing sample was made of T cells isolated from PBMCs. This TCR came from a human donor in good health. DNA sequence: TGTGCCAGCAGTGCCGAGGACACTTCGAACACTGAAGCTTTCTTT. The resulting protein is CASSAEDTSNTEAFF.